This entry features one T cell receptor beta chain sequence. Its target is not known. The primer mix had 60 Vbeta and 13 Jbeta primers. Libraries were prepared by immunoSEQ multiplex PCR; TCRdb keeps only in-frame clonotypes and omits some of them. The table includes 150,000 to 200,000 clones, around 63% detected once. The data stem from a study of cytomegalovirus exposure and HLA in healthy donors. Trimming at V came to 0 bases and at J to 6 bases, leaving 9 bases not matched to a gene. CDR1 is MGHRA and CDR2 is YSYEKL in the germline V gene. This CDR3 has 18 amino acids. Study-wide results and limits: What was likely a sequencing artifact was a cluster of highly shared sequence variants.

Sequencing was carried out using PBMCs. The gene calls are TRBV4-1 and TRBJ2-1; 12 nucleotides agree with TRBD2. The source of this sequence is a woman aged 18-30 years in good health and CMV-seropositive. CDR3 sequence: CASSQDSLAGGWVNEQFF. Written as DNA, the CDR3 is TGCGCCAGCAGCCAAGATTCCCTAGCGGGAGGGTGGGTCAATGAGCAGTTCTTC.